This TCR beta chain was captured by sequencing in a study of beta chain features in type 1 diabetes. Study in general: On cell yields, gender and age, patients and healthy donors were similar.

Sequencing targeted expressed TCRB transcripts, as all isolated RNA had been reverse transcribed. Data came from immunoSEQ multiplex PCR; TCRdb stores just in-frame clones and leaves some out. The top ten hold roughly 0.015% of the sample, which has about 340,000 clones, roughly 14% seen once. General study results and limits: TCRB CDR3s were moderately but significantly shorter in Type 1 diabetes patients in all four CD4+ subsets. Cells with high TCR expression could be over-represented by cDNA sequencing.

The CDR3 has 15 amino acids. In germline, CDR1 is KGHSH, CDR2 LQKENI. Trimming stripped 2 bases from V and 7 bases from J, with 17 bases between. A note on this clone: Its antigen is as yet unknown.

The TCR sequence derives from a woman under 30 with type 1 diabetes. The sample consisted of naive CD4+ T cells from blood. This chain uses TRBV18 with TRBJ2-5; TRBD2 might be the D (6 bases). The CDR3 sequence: CASSPTSNPGGTQYF. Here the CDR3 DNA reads TGTGCCAGCTCACCAACGAGTAACCCCGGGGGGACCCAGTACTTC.